A selection of T cell receptor beta chains follows, all from one sample in a study of cytomegalovirus exposure and HLA in healthy donors. The repertoire was sequenced with immunoSEQ multiplex PCR; TCRdb's copy has only in-frame clones and lacks some. The sample contains under 200,000 clones, around 80% of which appear only once. Sample: PBMCs. These receptors originate from a woman in her 40s in good health and CMV-seronegative. Both conserved end residues are trimmed from each CDR3.

CDR3aa	j_gene	v_gene
SSSFGGSNGYT	TRBJ1-2	TRBV7-9
ASSLGYRLNTEAF	TRBJ1-1	TRBV13
ASPPSLTIY	TRBJ1-3	TRBV21-1
AISGDSGQGGTDTQY	TRBJ2-3	TRBV10-3
ASSLEGAIVEAF	TRBJ1-1	TRBV5-4
AIGAAGQKDTQY	TRBJ2-3	TRBV10-3
ASSLYMGLIYEQY	TRBJ2-7	TRBV7-8
ATSRDRAGRTDTQY	TRBJ2-3	TRBV15
ASSLYASGASTDTQY	TRBJ2-3	TRBV28
AGRSTSGAFYEQY	TRBJ2-7	TRBV5-1
ASSLWVRDSSYNEQF	TRBJ2-1	TRBV7-8
AWGNTGTKSEKLF	TRBJ1-4	TRBV30
ASSLRGFGTEAF	TRBJ1-1	TRBV9
ASSPGLLKYEQY	TRBJ2-7	TRBV7-2
ASSQDSRGRASYEQY	TRBJ2-7	TRBV4-3
ASSLDGGIDYGYT	TRBJ1-2	TRBV5-6
ASSQWGQANTEAF	TRBJ1-1	TRBV7-9
ASSLAGAGRGEAF	TRBJ1-1	TRBV5-1
ASRGTGRNTEAF	TRBJ1-1	TRBV6-5
ASSAPTGGLGEKLF	TRBJ1-4	TRBV6-6
ASSNRGRDLGANYGYT	TRBJ1-2	TRBV19
ASSDPAGLGSSPLH	TRBJ1-6	TRBV25-1
ASSGTEGNTIY	TRBJ1-3	TRBV6-1
ASSHDGSYNSPLH	TRBJ1-6	TRBV6-5
ASGFTTGGNSPLH	TRBJ1-6	TRBV12-5
ASSLYGGGNTEAF	TRBJ1-1	TRBV7-3
ASSAGGGAGNEQF	TRBJ2-1	TRBV5-1
AADQGLNQPQH	TRBJ1-5	TRBV28
ASSPYGTGSGETQY	TRBJ2-5	TRBV18
ASSLTGINQPQH	TRBJ1-5	TRBV27
ASSERRATNEKLF	TRBJ1-4	TRBV10-2
ASSAVAYRTSTDTQY	TRBJ2-3	TRBV2
ASTNPGNTIY	TRBJ1-3	TRBV28